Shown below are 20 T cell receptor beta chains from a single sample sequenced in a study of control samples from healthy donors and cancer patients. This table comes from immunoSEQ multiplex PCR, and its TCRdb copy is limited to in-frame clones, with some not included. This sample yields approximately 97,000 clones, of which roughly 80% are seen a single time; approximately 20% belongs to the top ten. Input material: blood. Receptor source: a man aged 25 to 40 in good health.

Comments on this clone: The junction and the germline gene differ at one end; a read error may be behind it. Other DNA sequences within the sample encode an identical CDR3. DNA for the CDR3: TGTGCCAGCAGGGAAGAGGCGGGGACTGAAGCTTTCTTT. Its translation is CASREEAGTEAFF. This chain joins TRBV2 and TRBJ1-1; D gene ambiguous. Germline CDR1 reads SNHLY; CDR2 reads FYNNEI. This CDR3 contains 13 residues.

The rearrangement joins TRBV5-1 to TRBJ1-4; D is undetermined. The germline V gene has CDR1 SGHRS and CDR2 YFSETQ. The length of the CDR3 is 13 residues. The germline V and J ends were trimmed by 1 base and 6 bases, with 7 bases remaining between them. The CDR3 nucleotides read TGCGCCAGCAGCTTGTACCCTTATGAAAAACTGTTTTTT. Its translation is CASSLYPYEKLFF.

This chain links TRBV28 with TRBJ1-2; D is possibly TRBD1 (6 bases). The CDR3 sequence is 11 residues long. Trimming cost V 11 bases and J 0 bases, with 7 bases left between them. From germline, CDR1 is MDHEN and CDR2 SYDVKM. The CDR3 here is CAAGANYGYTF. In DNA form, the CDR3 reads TGTGCCGCAGGGGCTAACTATGGCTACACCTTC.

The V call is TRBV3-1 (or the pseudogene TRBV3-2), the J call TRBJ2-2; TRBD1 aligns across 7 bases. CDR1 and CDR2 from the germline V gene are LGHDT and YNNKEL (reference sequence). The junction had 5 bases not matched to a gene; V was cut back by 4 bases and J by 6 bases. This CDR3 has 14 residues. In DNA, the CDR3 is TGTGCCAGCAGCCCACGCAGGGGGTCCGGGGAGCTGTTTTTT. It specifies CASSPRRGSGELFF.

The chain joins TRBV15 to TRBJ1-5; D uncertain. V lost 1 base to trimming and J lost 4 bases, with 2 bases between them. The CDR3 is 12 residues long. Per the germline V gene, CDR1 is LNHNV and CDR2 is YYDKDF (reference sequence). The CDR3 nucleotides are TGTGCCACCAGCAGAGGAAATCAGCCCCAGCATTTT. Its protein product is CATSRGNQPQHF.

The chain's CDR3 is CASKRGLVGRDTQYF. CDR3 DNA sequence: TGTGCCAGCAAGAGAGGACTAGTGGGGCGGGATACGCAGTATTTT. V is TRBV6-5 and J is TRBJ2-3, with 7 bases that match TRBD2. The trim removed 7 bases at V and 6 bases at J, leaving 13 bases unmatched. Germline CDR1 reads MNHEY; CDR2 reads SVGAGI. The CDR3 has 15 amino acids.

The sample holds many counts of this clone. CDR3 sequence (DNA): TGTGCCAGCTCACCAGATTGGGGGACTGAAGCTTTCTTT. Residues: CASSPDWGTEAFF. V and J are TRBV18 and TRBJ1-1, with D possibly matching TRBD1 (5 bases). Germline CDR1 reads KGHSH; CDR2 reads LQKENI. V was pared by 2 bases and J by 5 bases, with 9 bases between. The CDR3 has 13 amino acids.

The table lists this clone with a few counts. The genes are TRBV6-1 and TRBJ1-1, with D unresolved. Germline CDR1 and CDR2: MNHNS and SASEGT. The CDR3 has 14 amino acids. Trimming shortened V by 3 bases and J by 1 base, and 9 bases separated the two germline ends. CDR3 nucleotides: TGTGCCAGCAGTGATTATGCGGGGAACACTGAAGCTTTCTTT. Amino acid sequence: CASSDYAGNTEAFF.

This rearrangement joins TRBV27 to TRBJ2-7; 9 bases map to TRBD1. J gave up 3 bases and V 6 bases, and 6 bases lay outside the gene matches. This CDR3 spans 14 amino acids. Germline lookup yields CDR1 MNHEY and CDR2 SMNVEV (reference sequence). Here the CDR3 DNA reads TGTGCCAGCAGCAAAACAGGGGGCCGCTACGAGCAGTACTTC. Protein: CASSKTGGRYEQYF.

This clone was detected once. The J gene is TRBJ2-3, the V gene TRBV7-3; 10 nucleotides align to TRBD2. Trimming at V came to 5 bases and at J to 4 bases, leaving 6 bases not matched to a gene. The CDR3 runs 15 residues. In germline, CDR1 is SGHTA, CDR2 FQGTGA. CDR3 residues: CASSQTSGWADTQYF. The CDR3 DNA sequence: TGTGCCAGCAGCCAGACTAGCGGGTGGGCAGATACGCAGTATTTT.

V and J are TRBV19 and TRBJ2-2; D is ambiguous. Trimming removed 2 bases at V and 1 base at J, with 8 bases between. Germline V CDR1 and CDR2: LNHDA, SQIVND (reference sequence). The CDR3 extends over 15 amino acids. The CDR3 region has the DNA TGTGCCAGTAGTATAAGGGCTGTGAACACCGGGGAGCTGTTTTTT. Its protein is CASSIRAVNTGELFF.

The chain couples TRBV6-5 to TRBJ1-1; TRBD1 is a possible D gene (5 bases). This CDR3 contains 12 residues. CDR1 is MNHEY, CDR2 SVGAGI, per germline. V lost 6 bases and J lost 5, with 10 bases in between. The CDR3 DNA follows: TGTGCCAGCAGCTGGGGGGGGACTGAAGCTTTCTTT. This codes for CASSWGGTEAFF.

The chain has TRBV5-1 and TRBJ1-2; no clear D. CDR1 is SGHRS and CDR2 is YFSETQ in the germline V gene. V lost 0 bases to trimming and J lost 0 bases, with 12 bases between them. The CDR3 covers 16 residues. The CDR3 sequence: CASSLANRAANYGYTF. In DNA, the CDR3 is TGCGCCAGCAGCTTGGCCAATCGGGCAGCTAACTATGGCTACACCTTC.

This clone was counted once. The DNA for the CDR3 is TGCGCCAGCAGTGTTTCTGGGACAGGTACTGAAGCTTTCTTT. Translating it yields CASSVSGTGTEAFF. The chain recombines TRBV10-1 with TRBJ1-1; 8 bases match TRBD1. V was clipped by 4 bases and J by 5 bases; unmatched bases: 6. The CDR3 runs to 14 residues. The germline V gene has CDR1 WNHNN and CDR2 SYGVQD (reference sequence).

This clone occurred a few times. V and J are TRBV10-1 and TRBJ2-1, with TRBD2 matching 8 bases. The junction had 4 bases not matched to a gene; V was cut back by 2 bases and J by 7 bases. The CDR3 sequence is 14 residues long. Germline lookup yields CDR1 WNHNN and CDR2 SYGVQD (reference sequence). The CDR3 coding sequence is TGCGCCAGCAGTGAGGTCGGGACTAGTAATGAGCAGTTCTTC. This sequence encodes CASSEVGTSNEQFF.

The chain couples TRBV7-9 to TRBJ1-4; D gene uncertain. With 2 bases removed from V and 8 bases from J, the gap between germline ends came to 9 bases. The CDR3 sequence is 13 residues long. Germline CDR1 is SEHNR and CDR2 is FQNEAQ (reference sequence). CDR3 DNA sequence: TGTGCCAGCAGCTTAATCGGTGGGGAAAAACTGTTTTTT. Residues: CASSLIGGEKLFF.

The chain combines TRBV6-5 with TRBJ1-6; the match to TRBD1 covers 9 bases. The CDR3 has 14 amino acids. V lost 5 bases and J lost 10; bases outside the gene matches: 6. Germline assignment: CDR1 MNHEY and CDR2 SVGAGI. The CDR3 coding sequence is TGTGCCAGCAGTCTCGGACAGGGGAGATCACCCCTCCACTTT. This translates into CASSLGQGRSPLHF.

This chain's CDR3 is CASSSPARGEGYTF. In DNA, the CDR3 is TGTGCCAGCAGCTCCCCGGCGAGGGGGGAGGGCTACACCTTC. This chain links TRBV27 with TRBJ1-2, with a weak D call TRBD1 (6 bases). CDR3 length equals 14 residues. Trimming pared 6 bases from V and 8 bases from J, leaving 19 bases between. Germline CDR1 and CDR2: MNHEY and SMNVEV (reference sequence).

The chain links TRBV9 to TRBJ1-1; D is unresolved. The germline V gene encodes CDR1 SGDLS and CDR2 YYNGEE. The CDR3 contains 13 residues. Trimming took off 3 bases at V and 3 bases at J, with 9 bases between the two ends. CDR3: CASSAGLYTEAFF. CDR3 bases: TGTGCCAGCAGCGCCGGGCTCTACACTGAAGCTTTCTTT.

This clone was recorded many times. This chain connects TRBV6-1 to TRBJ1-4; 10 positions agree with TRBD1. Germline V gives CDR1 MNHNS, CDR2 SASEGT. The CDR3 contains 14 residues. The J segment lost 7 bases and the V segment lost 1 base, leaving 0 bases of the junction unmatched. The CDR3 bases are TGTGCCAGCAGTGAAGGACAGGGGGCTGAAAAACTGTTTTTT. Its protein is CASSEGQGAEKLFF.